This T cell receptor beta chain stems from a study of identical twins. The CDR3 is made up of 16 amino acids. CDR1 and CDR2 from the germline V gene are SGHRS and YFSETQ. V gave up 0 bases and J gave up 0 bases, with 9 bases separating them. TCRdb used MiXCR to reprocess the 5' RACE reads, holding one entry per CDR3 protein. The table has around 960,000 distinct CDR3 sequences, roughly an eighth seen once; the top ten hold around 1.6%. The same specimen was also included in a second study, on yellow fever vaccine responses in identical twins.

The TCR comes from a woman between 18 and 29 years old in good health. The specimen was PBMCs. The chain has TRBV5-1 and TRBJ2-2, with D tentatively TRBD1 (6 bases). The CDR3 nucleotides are TGCGCCAGCAGCTTGGAGGGGACAACGAACACCGGGGAGCTGTTTTTT. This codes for CASSLEGTTNTGELFF.